These 15 T cell receptor beta chains came from one sample sequenced in a study of blood T cell repertoires in COVID-19. Data came from immunoSEQ multiplex PCR; TCRdb stores just in-frame clones and leaves some out. This sample has about 180,000 clones; over 80% occur once, and the top ten carry about 7%. Sequencing was performed on peripheral blood. These receptors were collected from a woman in her thirties or forties with COVID-19, enrolled during active disease.

The chain is built from TRBV28 and TRBJ1-1; the D gene is possibly TRBD1 (5 bases). The CDR3 is made up of 12 amino acids. Germline V CDR1 and CDR2: MDHEN, SYDVKM. Trimming removed 11 bases from V and 4 bases from J, with 14 bases in between. CDR3 nucleotide sequence: TGTGCCTGGGACTCGGCGGGCACTGAAGCTTTCTTT. Translated: CAWDSAGTEAFF.

This chain connects TRBV2 to TRBJ1-1, with no clear D. Germline CDR1 SNHLY, CDR2 FYNNEI. This CDR3 has 14 residues. The ends were cut back, 7 bases at V and 1 base at J, with 13 bases in the middle. CDR3 sequence (DNA): TGTGCCAGCACCCCCCCGGTTCAGAACACTGAAGCTTTCTTT. Translating gives CASTPPVQNTEAFF.

The chain recombines TRBV5-5 with TRBJ2-7, with 7 nucleotides matching TRBD1. This CDR3 has 16 amino acids. The V gene end was trimmed by 4 bases and the J gene end by 3 bases; junction bases not matched to a gene: 13. The germline CDR1 and CDR2 sequences are SGHKS and YYEKEE (reference sequence). CDR3 in amino acids: CASSAPQGGLGYEQYF. CDR3 nucleotides: TGTGCCAGCAGCGCCCCTCAAGGGGGCCTGGGCTACGAGCAGTACTTC.

This chain joins TRBV5-1 and TRBJ1-3; 9 bases align to TRBD1. This CDR3 contains 15 residues. The junction had 3 bases not matched to a gene; V was cut back by 3 bases and J by 2 bases. Germline V gives CDR1 SGHRS, CDR2 YFSETQ. CDR3 nucleotides: TGCGCCAGCAGCTCGGGGACAGGGCCTGGAAACACCATATATTTT. This gives the protein CASSSGTGPGNTIYF.

The gene calls are TRBV6-1 and TRBJ2-7, with D possibly being TRBD1 (5 bases). From germline, CDR1 is MNHNS and CDR2 SASEGT. CDR3 length: 15 amino acids. Trimming pared 2 bases from V and 3 bases from J, leaving 14 bases between. The CDR3 spells CASSEQGIGVYEQYF. The CDR3 region has the DNA TGTGCCAGCAGTGAACAGGGAATAGGGGTCTACGAGCAGTACTTC.

This chain connects TRBV6-5 to TRBJ1-6, with 9 positions matching TRBD1. Losses at the gene ends were 5 bases for V and 7 bases for J; bases not matched to a gene: 3. Germline V gives CDR1 MNHEY, CDR2 SVGAGI. This CDR3 region has 14 residues. The CDR3 loop is CASSPGQGNSPLHF. The CDR3 DNA sequence: TGTGCCAGCAGTCCAGGACAGGGGAATTCACCCCTCCACTTT.

CDR3 protein: CASRGQGGNTEAFF. As DNA, the CDR3 is TGTGCCAGCAGGGGACAGGGGGGGAACACTGAAGCTTTCTTT. The chain recombines TRBV2 with TRBJ1-1; 11 nucleotides align to TRBD1. CDR1 and CDR2 (germline): SNHLY, FYNNEI. V trimming: 6 bases; J trimming: 1 base; junction bases outside the gene matches: 1. CDR3 size: 14 residues. Using reference TRBV2 and TRBJ1-1 for the parts outside the CDR3, the full variable domain is EPEVTQTPSHQVTQMGQEVILRCVPISNHLYFYWYRQILGQKVEFLVSFYNNEISEKSEIFDDQFSVERPDGSNFTLKIRSTKLEDSAMYFCASRGQGGNTEAFFGQGTRLTVV.

The J gene is TRBJ1-1, the V gene TRBV3-1 (or the pseudogene TRBV3-2), with unresolved D. The CDR3 runs 15 residues. V was pared by 4 bases and J by 2 bases, with 14 bases between. The germline CDR1 and CDR2 sequences are LGHDT and YNNKEL (reference sequence). DNA for the CDR3: TGTGCCAGCAGCCCCCTGGCAGGCTCTAACACTGAAGCTTTCTTT. Its protein is CASSPLAGSNTEAFF.

The chain joins TRBV21-1 to TRBJ1-1; the DNA was not compared with TRBD1, the D call given in the table. TRBV21-1 is a known pseudogene. The CDR3 covers 15 residues. CDR3: CARGTGGLPNTEAFF. CDR3 in DNA: TGTGCCAGGGGGACAGGGGGTCTACCGAACACTGAAGCTTTCTTT.

The J gene is TRBJ1-6, the V gene TRBV19; D perhaps matches TRBD1 (6 bases). The CDR3 runs to 15 residues. In germline, CDR1 is LNHDA, CDR2 SQIVND (reference sequence). Trimming stripped 7 bases from V and 3 bases from J, with 13 bases between. CDR3 DNA sequence: TGTGCCAGTAACGACAGGCCCTTCTATAATTCACCCCTCCACTTT. It codes for CASNDRPFYNSPLHF.

In this sample, this clone turned up once. The chain carries TRBV28 and TRBJ1-2; D remains unclear. The CDR3 is made up of 13 amino acids. Germline V gene data show CDR1 as MDHEN and CDR2 as SYDVKM. Trimming took 4 bases from V and 8 from J, leaving 14 bases between them. CDR3 sequence reads: CASSSGRTRGYTF. Here the CDR3 DNA reads TGTGCCAGCAGTTCCGGACGGACTCGGGGCTACACCTTC.

The CDR3 region is CASSSVSGGGNTIYF. The CDR3 DNA sequence: TGCGCCAGCAGCTCCGTATCCGGGGGTGGAAACACCATATATTTT. The chain combines TRBV5-1 with TRBJ1-3; tentative D call: TRBD1 (5 bases). CDR3 size: 15 residues. V was shortened by 3 bases and J by 3 bases, with 13 bases between the two germline ends. From germline, CDR1 is SGHRS and CDR2 YFSETQ.

J is TRBJ2-1 and V is TRBV9, with TRBD2 as a possible D gene (6 bases). Germline V CDR1 and CDR2: SGDLS, YYNGEE. V was pared by 3 bases and J by 9 bases, with 19 bases between. The CDR3 totals 15 residues. The chain's CDR3 is CASSALGRDPREQFF. The CDR3 nucleotides are TGTGCCAGCAGCGCCCTGGGGCGGGATCCACGTGAGCAGTTCTTC. Supplemented by reference TRBV9 and TRBJ2-1, the full variable domain reads DSGVTQTPKHLITATGQRVTLRCSPRSGDLSVYWYQQSLDQGLQFLIQYYNGEERAKGNILERFSAQQFPDLHSELNLSSLELGDSALYFCASSALGRDPREQFFGPGTRLTVL.

This sequence joins TRBV5-1 and TRBJ2-7, with 10 bases aligning to TRBD2. The CDR3 is made up of 19 amino acids. CDR1 and CDR2 (germline): SGHRS, YFSETQ. V dropped 1 base and J dropped 3; count of bases not matched to a gene: 16. The DNA of the CDR3 is TGCGCCAGCAGCTTGCGAGGGGATGCCGCTAGCGGGAGTTACTACGAGCAGTACTTC. Translating it yields CASSLRGDAASGSYYEQYF. Filled out from reference TRBV5-1 and TRBJ2-7, the complete variable domain reads KAGVTQTPRYLIKTRGQQVTLSCSPISGHRSVSWYQQTPGQGLQFLFEYFSETQRNKGNFPGRFSGRQFSNSRSEMNVSTLELGDSALYLCASSLRGDAASGSYYEQYFGPGTRLTVT.

This clone appeared once. Other DNA sequences within the sample encode an identical CDR3. The J gene is TRBJ1-4, the V gene TRBV5-5; D uncertain. The CDR3 extends over 13 amino acids. CDR1 SGHKS and CDR2 YYEKEE come from the germline V gene (reference sequence). V was trimmed by 0 bases and J by 8 bases, leaving 8 bases between them. CDR3 residues: CASSLGLNEKLFF. CDR3 DNA sequence: TGTGCCAGCAGCTTGGGACTGAACGAAAAACTGTTTTTT.